The clone carrying this T cell receptor (beta chain) was detected a few times. The data originate from a study of T-cell reconstitution after alpha-beta-depleted transplantation in children. Library preparation (for TCRbeta) was performed with unique molecular identifiers. In TCRdb, the PCR reads were re-called with MiXCR into one record per CDR3 protein. Of about 980,000 distinct CDR3 sequences in the sample, around 30% are singletons; the top ten hold more than 25%. Germline CDR1 and CDR2: SGHVS and FQNEAQ. This CDR3 is 14 amino acids long. V was clipped by 2 bases and J by 8 bases, with 15 bases between them.

The sample was PBMCs, mostly from graft donor cells, taken 360 days after TCRalphabeta/CD19-depleted stem cell transplant. This TCR derives from a boy in the first two years of life who had a stem cell transplant for SCID, so the T cells may come from the graft donor. V usage is TRBV7-8 and J usage is TRBJ1-2, with no clear D. CDR3: CASSLYQANLGYTF. CDR3 nucleotides: TGTGCCAGCAGCTTATATCAGGCCAATCTGGGCTACACCTTC.